What follows are 25 T cell receptor beta chains derived from one specimen sequenced in a study of shared clonotypes between healthy human individuals (dated by TCRdb to the early 2020s). For the CD8 naive samples, CD45RO-negative cells were positively selected for CCR7, yielding a CD45RA+CCR7+ population from which TemRA cells were excluded. The library was obtained by the immunoSEQ multiplex PCR assay. In its TCRdb copy, this immuneACCESS table keeps in-frame sequences only and misses some clones. Where compared with another copy, unresolved V genes explain less than half of these, and the others have no known cause. In all, the sample holds around 2,000,000 clones, and about 95% of those were seen once. The top ten clones comprise roughly 1.2% of the sample. Source material: naive CD8+ T cells sorted from blood. Reading the label with the study, this specimen's cell subset or site is: CD45RA+CCR7+. The receptors originated from a man aged 18-30 years in good health.

V and J are TRBV13 and TRBJ2-3, with D possibly matching TRBD2 (6 bases). The CDR3 runs to 16 residues. Germline CDR1 and CDR2: PRHDT and FYEKMQ (reference sequence). Trimming pared 3 bases from V and 2 bases from J, leaving 15 bases between. CDR3 DNA sequence: TGTGCCAGCAGCTTGAGTGGAGGCGGGACCACAGATACGCAGTATTTT. Translated, it gives CASSLSGGGTTDTQYF.

On this clone itself: Additional DNA sequences in this sample encode the identical CDR3. The rearrangement uses TRBV5-6 and TRBJ2-5; 8 bases are a match to TRBD1. Per the germline V gene, CDR1 is SGHDT and CDR2 is YYEEEE. V lost 4 bases to trimming and J lost 2 bases; unmatched junction nucleotides: 4. The CDR3 length is 14 residues. Written as DNA, the CDR3 is TGTGCCAGCAGCCACGGACAGGGTCAAGAGACCCAGTACTTC. It specifies CASSHGQGQETQYF. The variable domain in full, with the rest retrieved from reference TRBV5-6 and TRBJ2-5, is DAGVTQSPTHLIKTRGQQVTLRCSPKSGHDTVSWYQQALGQGPQFIFQYYEEEERQRGNFPDRFSGHQFPNYSSELNVNALLLGDSALYLCASSHGQGQETQYFGPGTRLLVL.

The chain carries TRBV30 and TRBJ1-1; D not certain. The CDR3 runs to 10 residues. Germline V gene sequence: CDR1 GTSNPN, CDR2 SVGIG (reference sequence). Trimming took 3 bases from V and 4 from J, leaving 3 bases between them. DNA for the CDR3: TGTGCCTGGAGCCCCACTGAAGCTTTCTTT. Its protein product is CAWSPTEAFF.

This clone was observed a single time. This CDR3 is also generated by other DNA sequences in the sample. V gene TRBV27 combines with J gene TRBJ1-5; D gene ambiguous. Looked up from germline, CDR1 is MNHEY and CDR2 is SMNVEV (reference sequence). Trimming took 0 bases from V and 2 from J, leaving 2 bases between them. The CDR3 covers 13 residues. Here the CDR3 DNA reads TGTGCCAGCAGTTTATCGGGCAATCAGCCCCAGCATTTT. Translation gives CASSLSGNQPQHF.

This chain uses TRBV4-3 with TRBJ2-2, with D perhaps matching TRBD2 (5 bases). Germline CDR1 is LGHNA and CDR2 is YSLEER. V was clipped by 1 base and J by 6 bases, with 9 bases between them. The CDR3 runs 14 residues. The CDR3 coding sequence is TGCGCCAGCAGCCAAGTTAGGCGGGCCGGGGAGCTGTTTTTT. Its protein is CASSQVRRAGELFF.

J is TRBJ2-4 and V is TRBV23-1; D possibly uses TRBD1 or TRBD2 (6 bases each). TRBV23-1 is classed as an ORF, of uncertain function. V lost 6 bases, J lost 8 bases, and 20 bases lay in between. The CDR3 loop spans 15 amino acids. In DNA form, the CDR3 reads TGCGCCAGCAGGGGGACACTCGGGACTGTAGACATTCAGTACTTC. Encoded protein: CASRGTLGTVDIQYF.

Concerning this clone itself: Other DNA sequences in the sample encode the same CDR3. The J gene is TRBJ2-5, the V gene TRBV15, with TRBD1 as a possible D gene (5 bases). The V end lost 5 bases, the J end lost 2 bases, and 9 bases lay between the germline ends. Germline V gene lookup returns CDR1 LNHNV and CDR2 YYDKDF (reference sequence). This CDR3 has 13 amino acids. The CDR3 reads CATSLAGQETQYF. CDR3 DNA: TGTGCCACCAGCTTAGCAGGGCAAGAGACCCAGTACTTC.

The chain recombines TRBV7-9 with TRBJ2-7; D ambiguous. From germline, CDR1 is SEHNR and CDR2 FQNEAQ (reference sequence). Between the trimmed V and J ends, which lost 3 bases and 6 bases, there was a span of 6 bases. The CDR3 has 11 amino acids. CDR3 loop: CASSFDPEQYF. The CDR3 coding sequence is TGTGCCAGCAGCTTTGACCCCGAGCAGTACTTC.

This chain connects TRBV7-9 to TRBJ2-7, with 14 bases matching TRBD2. V lost 6 bases to trimming and J lost 6 bases; unmatched junction nucleotides: 10. The germline gives CDR1 SEHNR, CDR2 FQNEAQ (reference sequence). This CDR3 spans 16 amino acids. The chain's CDR3 is CASRPGLAGVDSEQYF. In nucleotides, the CDR3 is TGTGCCAGCAGACCGGGACTAGCGGGAGTAGATTCCGAGCAGTACTTC.

This clone was seen more than once but under ten times. This CDR3 is also generated by other DNA sequences in the sample. V usage is TRBV19 and J usage is TRBJ1-5; tentative D call: TRBD1 (5 bases). CDR1 and CDR2 (germline): LNHDA, SQIVND (reference sequence). The V gene lost 3 bases and the J gene lost 7 bases, with 10 bases spanning the gap. This CDR3 region has 13 residues. This CDR3 reads CASSIRGVQPQHF. The CDR3 nucleotides read TGTGCCAGTAGTATTCGGGGGGTCCAGCCCCAGCATTTT.

This sequence joins TRBV21-1 and TRBJ1-6; the listed D gene, TRBD1, was not tested against the DNA. TRBV21-1 is a listed pseudogene. The CDR3 has 16 amino acids. In DNA form, the CDR3 reads TGTGCCAGCAGCTCGACAGATAGCTCCTATAATTCACCCCTCCACTTT. This gives the protein CASSSTDSSYNSPLHF.

As for this clone: Other DNA sequences in the sample encode the same CDR3. This chain connects TRBV7-9 to TRBJ2-3; D is uncertain. V was shortened by 3 bases and J by 5 bases, with 6 bases between the two germline ends. CDR3 length: 12 amino acids. Looked up from germline, CDR1 is SEHNR and CDR2 is FQNEAQ (reference sequence). This CDR3 reads CASSFSGDTQYF. The CDR3 DNA follows: TGTGCCAGCAGCTTTTCCGGAGATACGCAGTATTTT.

This sequence joins TRBV28 and TRBJ1-2; D gene uncertain. V was clipped by 1 base and J by 0 bases, with 3 bases between them. The CDR3 has 13 residues. Per the germline V gene, CDR1 is MDHEN and CDR2 is SYDVKM. CDR3 sequence reads: CASSLSTNYGYTF. CDR3 nucleotides: TGTGCCAGCAGTTTATCAACTAACTATGGCTACACCTTC.

CDR3 bases: TGTGCCAGCAGCCAAGTGGTAACCTACGAGCAGTACTTC. The encoded protein is CASSQVVTYEQYF. The J gene is TRBJ2-7, the V gene TRBV14; no definite D call. Germline V lookup: CDR1 SGHDN, CDR2 FVKESK. V was trimmed by 1 base and J by 2 bases, leaving 6 bases between them. The CDR3 sequence is 13 residues long.

V is TRBV19 and J is TRBJ1-6; D is ambiguous. V gave up 3 bases and J gave up 5 bases, with 8 bases separating them. Germline V gene lookup returns CDR1 LNHDA and CDR2 SQIVND (reference sequence). This CDR3 spans 14 amino acids. CDR3 nucleotide sequence: TGTGCCAGTAGTATTGAGGCAGATAATTCACCCCTCCACTTT. Translated: CASSIEADNSPLHF.

This chain joins TRBV27 and TRBJ2-7; no definite D call. V lost 6 bases and J lost 4, with 16 bases in between. This CDR3 has 14 residues. The germline gives CDR1 MNHEY, CDR2 SMNVEV (reference sequence). The CDR3 here is CASSHSTSRYEQYF. In DNA, the CDR3 is TGTGCCAGCAGCCACTCTACGAGTCGGTACGAGCAGTACTTC.

The rearrangement links TRBV4-1 to TRBJ1-5; D unresolved. The germline V gene has CDR1 MGHRA and CDR2 YSYEKL. This CDR3 has 14 residues. V gave up 1 base and J gave up 11 bases, with 15 bases separating them. This CDR3 is CASSQGANHLAQHF. The CDR3 DNA is TGCGCCAGCAGCCAAGGGGCGAACCATTTGGCCCAGCATTTT.

The V gene is TRBV7-2, the J gene TRBJ2-5; no clear D. Germline CDR1 is SGHTA and CDR2 is FQGNSA. The length of the CDR3 is 13 residues. V was shortened by 3 bases and J by 10 bases, with 15 bases between the two germline ends. As DNA, the CDR3 is TGTGCCAGCAGCTTCGCCCCCCCCTCAGACCAGTACTTC. Its protein is CASSFAPPSDQYF.

The V gene is TRBV28, the J gene TRBJ2-1; possibly TRBD2 for D (5 bases). Trimming shortened V by 1 base and J by 6 bases, and 13 bases separated the two germline ends. CDR1 is MDHEN, CDR2 SYDVKM, per germline. The CDR3 runs to 15 residues. CDR3 protein: CASSLSTGVLNEQFF. The CDR3 bases are TGTGCCAGCAGTTTATCCACCGGGGTCCTCAATGAGCAGTTCTTC. Drawing the rest from reference TRBV28 and TRBJ2-1, the complete variable domain is DVKVTQSSRYLVKRTGEKVFLECVQDMDHENMFWYRQDPGLGLRLIYFSYDVKMKEKGDIPEGYSVSREKKERFSLILESASTNQTSMYLCASSLSTGVLNEQFFGPGTRLTVL.

This chain connects TRBV7-9 to TRBJ1-6, with TRBD1 identical over 8 bases. Trimming at V came to 5 bases and at J to 4 bases, leaving 13 bases not matched to a gene. The germline gives CDR1 SEHNR, CDR2 FQNEAQ (reference sequence). There are 18 residues in the CDR3. CDR3 amino acids: CASSPRIQGASYNSPLHF. The CDR3 nucleotides read TGTGCCAGCAGCCCAAGAATCCAGGGGGCAAGTTATAATTCACCCCTCCACTTT.

The rearrangement uses TRBV5-8 and TRBJ1-4; tentative D call: TRBD1 (6 bases). CDR1 is SGHTS and CDR2 is YDEGEE in the germline V gene. V was pared by 0 bases and J by 8 bases, with 17 bases between. CDR3 length equals 16 residues. CDR3 bases: TGTGCCAGCAGCTTGGGGGTACAGGGTGTAGTCGAAAAACTGTTTTTT. Encoded protein: CASSLGVQGVVEKLFF.

The chain combines TRBV7-9 with TRBJ1-1, with 11 bases aligning to TRBD1. Germline CDR1 reads SEHNR; CDR2 reads FQNEAQ (reference sequence). V trimming: 5 bases; J trimming: 2 bases; junction bases outside the gene matches: 4. This CDR3 comprises 15 residues. The CDR3 is CASSPWTGGNTEAFF. CDR3 DNA: TGTGCCAGCAGCCCTTGGACAGGGGGCAACACTGAAGCTTTCTTT. The full variable domain, in which reference TRBV7-9 and TRBJ1-1 provide the parts outside the CDR3, is DTGVSQNPRHKITKRGQNVTFRCDPISEHNRLYWYRQTLGQGPEFLTYFQNEAQLEKSRLLSDRFSAERPKGSFSTLEIQRTEQGDSAMYLCASSPWTGGNTEAFFGQGTRLTVV.

A word on this clone: Different DNA sequences within this sample yield the same CDR3. The chain has TRBV4-3 and TRBJ2-7, with no clear D. The V end lost 0 bases, the J end lost 4 bases, and 7 bases lay between the germline ends. The CDR3 spans 13 residues. Germline lookup yields CDR1 LGHNA and CDR2 YSLEER. The CDR3 bases are TGCGCCAGCAGCCAAGATATCGGTTACGAGCAGTACTTC. It encodes CASSQDIGYEQYF.

This sequence joins TRBV7-9 and TRBJ2-7; 9 bases are shared with TRBD1. CDR1 is SEHNR and CDR2 is FQNEAQ in the germline V gene (reference sequence). The CDR3 length is 14 residues. With V trimmed by 1 base and J by 3 bases, 1 base remained unmatched. The CDR3: CASSLGDRDYEQYF. CDR3 bases: TGTGCCAGCAGCTTAGGGGACAGGGACTACGAGCAGTACTTC.

This chain connects TRBV6-1 to TRBJ2-5; a weak D match, TRBD2 (6 bases). This CDR3 spans 16 amino acids. Germline V gene lookup returns CDR1 MNHNS and CDR2 SASEGT. The V gene lost 3 bases and the J gene lost 7 bases, with 21 bases spanning the gap. CDR3 nucleotides: TGTGCCAGCAGTGAGGTGGGGGGTGAGGGAGAGGGGACCCAGTACTTC. Its protein product is CASSEVGGEGEGTQYF.